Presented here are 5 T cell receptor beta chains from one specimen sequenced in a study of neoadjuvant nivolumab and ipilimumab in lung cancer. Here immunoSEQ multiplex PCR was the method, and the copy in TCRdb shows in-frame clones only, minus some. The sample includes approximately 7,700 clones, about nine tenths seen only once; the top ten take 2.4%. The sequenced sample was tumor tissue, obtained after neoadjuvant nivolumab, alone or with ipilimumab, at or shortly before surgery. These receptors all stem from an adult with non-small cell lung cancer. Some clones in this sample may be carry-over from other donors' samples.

In DNA, the CDR3 is TGTGCCAGCAGCTTAGCCCCACTTGGCGCACTTTTCTCCTACGAGCAGTACTTC. Amino acid sequence: CASSLAPLGALFSYEQYF. V is TRBV11-3 and J is TRBJ2-7; D uncertain. V was shortened by 1 base and J by 0 bases, with 19 bases between the two germline ends. The CDR3 sequence is 18 residues long. CDR1 and CDR2 (germline): SGHNT, YENEEA. Looking up the rest from reference TRBV11-3 and TRBJ2-7 gives the full variable domain: EAGVVQSPRYKIIEKKQPVAFWCNPISGHNTLYWYLQNLGQGPELLIRYENEEAVDDSQLPKDRFSAERLKGVDSTLKIQPAELGDSAVYLCASSLAPLGALFSYEQYFGPGTRLTVT.

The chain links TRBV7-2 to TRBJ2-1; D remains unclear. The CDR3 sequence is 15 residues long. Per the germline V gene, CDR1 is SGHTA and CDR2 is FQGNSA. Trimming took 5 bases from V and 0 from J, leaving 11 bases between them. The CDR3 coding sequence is TGTGCCAGCAGCCCCGCTTGGAGCTCCTACAATGAGCAGTTCTTC. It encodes CASSPAWSSYNEQFF.

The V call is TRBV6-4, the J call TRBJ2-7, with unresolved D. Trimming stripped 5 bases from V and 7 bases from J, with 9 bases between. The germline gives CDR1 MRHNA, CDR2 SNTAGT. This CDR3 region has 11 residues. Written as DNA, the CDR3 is TGTGCCAGCAGTCGGCCGTCGGAGCAGTACTTC. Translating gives CASSRPSEQYF.

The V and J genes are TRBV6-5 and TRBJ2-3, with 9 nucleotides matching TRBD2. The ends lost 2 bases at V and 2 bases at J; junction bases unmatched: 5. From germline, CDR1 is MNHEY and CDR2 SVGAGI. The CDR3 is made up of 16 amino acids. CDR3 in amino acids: CASSYQAGGTTDTQYF. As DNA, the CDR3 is TGTGCCAGCAGTTACCAGGCGGGAGGGACCACAGATACGCAGTATTTT.

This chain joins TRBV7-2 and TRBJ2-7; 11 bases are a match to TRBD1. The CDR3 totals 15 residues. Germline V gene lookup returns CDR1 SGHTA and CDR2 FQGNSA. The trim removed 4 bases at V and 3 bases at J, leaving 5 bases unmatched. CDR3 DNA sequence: TGTGCCAGCAGCTCCCGGACAGGGGGCGACTACGAGCAGTACTTC. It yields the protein CASSSRTGGDYEQYF.